The source of this T cell receptor (beta chain) is a study of T-cell memory formation after mild COVID-19 (dated by TCRdb to the early 2020s). In terms of the full investigation: TCR sequence clusters from the two donors were found to be largely donor specific. T-cell clones expanding and contracting after mild COVID-19 in a couple of donors were tracked by longitudinal TCRalpha and TCRbeta repertoire sequencing. The cohort was made up of two young adult volunteers, one female and one male, who were previously healthy.

General study outcomes and caveats: The detection of some responding clones in pre-infection memory suggests that pre-existing cross-reactive memory T cells joined the SARS-CoV-2 response. Clones that contracted from day 15 to 85 showed balanced CD4/CD8 phenotypes, whereas a second wave of clones that expanded from day 15 to 37 leaned towards CD4+. The study covered only a couple of mild cases, and larger cohorts including severe cases with pre-infection samples were considered necessary. Whether the second-wave clones peaking on day 37 were SARS-CoV-2 specific was not confirmed. Contracting CD4+ clones appeared mostly in the CM and EM memory subsets, whereas CD8+ clones were enriched in EMRA.

Instrument used: Illumina NovaSeq 6000. cDNA libraries for TCRalpha and TCRbeta were prepared by 5'RACE using constant-segment primers, with sample barcodes and unique molecular identifiers added. Trizol reagent was used to extract RNA from every sample. Libraries were amplified in two PCR steps, with a second sample barcode and Illumina TruSeq adapters added in the second step. Sequencing of the libraries was done on an Illumina NovaSeq, producing 2 x 150 bp paired-end reads. As for the original processing: Demultiplexing of reads and collapsing into UMI-guided consensus sequences were performed with migec v1.2.7. With mixcr v2.1.11, UMI consensuses were aligned to TRA and TRB V and J templates and assembled into clonotypes. Expanded or contracted clonotypes were those called significant by both edgeR and NoisET, with noise models trained on biological replicates. For edgeR calls, the cutoffs were a false discovery rate-adjusted p below 0.01 and a log2 fold-change threshold of 1. As an exploratory analysis of dynamics, max-normalized trajectories of the 1000 most abundant clonotypes were examined by PCA with hierarchical clustering. Each responding clone was given a CD4 or CD8 phenotype based on the CD4+ and CD8+ repertoires, which had been sequenced separately. TCRdb applied fastp at Q25 and MiXCR to the public reads, then kept only in-frame beta chains. Each CDR3 protein appears once, grouped with its most common genes and DNA. The V and J calls were not made by the authors but by TCRdb's processing. This sample holds about 410,000 distinct CDR3 sequences; approximately 18% were observed only once. The ten biggest clones cover about 22% of the sample.

Ficoll-Paque density gradient centrifugation was the method used to isolate PBMCs. V is pared back by 2 bases and J by 6 bases, with 8 bases lying between the germline termini. Taken from the germline V gene, the CDR1 and CDR2 loops are SGHTA and FQGTGA. The CDR3, from cysteine to phenylalanine, totals 13 residues. Just CDR3 DNA is preserved here, 39 bases in frame from base 1. This clonotype has at least ten counts. Its cognate antigen has yet to be identified. No base quality values were provided; no much bigger clone lies one nucleotide off. This chain joins TRBV7-3 to TRBJ2-1, with the D gene not confidently named. The receptor's source is a man between 18 and 29 years old who had mild COVID-19 (a few samples of this study predate the infection). The sample titles of this study are shuffled in the database, so cell type and time point are left out; the donor was told from shared clones. Sequencing was done on a sample of PBMCs or a T cell subset sorted from them (not recorded which). DNA sequence: TGTGCCAGCAGCTTAGGCAGACCCAATGAGCAGTTCTTC. Its protein product is CASSLGRPNEQFF.